Shown below are 20 T cell receptor beta chains from a single sample sequenced in a study of blood T cell repertoires in COVID-19. Data came from immunoSEQ multiplex PCR; TCRdb stores just in-frame clones and leaves some out. Among 250,000 to 300,000 clones listed, about 89% were seen once. The material sequenced was peripheral blood. Receptors originate from a woman aged 60 to 75 with acute or convalescent COVID-19.

V gene TRBV15 combines with J gene TRBJ1-3, with 7 positions matching TRBD1. CDR3 length: 16 amino acids. CDR1 and CDR2 (germline): LNHNV, YYDKDF (reference sequence). Trimming cost V 0 bases and J 0 bases; bases outside gene matches: 2. The CDR3 sequence: CATSRDQGGSGNTIYF. In nucleotides, the CDR3 is TGTGCCACCAGCAGAGATCAGGGGGGCTCTGGAAACACCATATATTTT.

The chain has TRBV6-4 and TRBJ1-1; D is perhaps TRBD1 (6 bases). The CDR3 is made up of 17 amino acids. Deletions cut 4 bases from V and 4 bases from J, with 22 bases between. Germline V gene sequence: CDR1 MRHNA, CDR2 SNTAGT. This CDR3 is CASSGLGANLPPTEAFF. Written as DNA, the CDR3 is TGTGCCAGCAGTGGCCTGGGGGCAAATCTCCCACCCACTGAAGCTTTCTTT.

The chain employs TRBV2 and TRBJ1-1; tentative D call: TRBD1 (6 bases). Germline CDR1 SNHLY, CDR2 FYNNEI. V was cut by 6 bases and J by 8 bases, with 10 bases left in between. CDR3 length: 11 amino acids. The CDR3 reads CASRGTGEAFF. CDR3 DNA sequence: TGTGCCAGCAGGGGCACAGGGGAAGCTTTCTTT.

With regard to this clone: Other DNA sequences in this sample translate to the same CDR3. The gene calls are TRBV28 and TRBJ2-4; a possible D gene is TRBD2 (6 bases). The CDR3 covers 14 residues. Germline V gene data show CDR1 as MDHEN and CDR2 as SYDVKM. The V and J ends lost 3 bases and 6 bases respectively, with 12 bases between them. The CDR3 sequence is CASSLGGRGNIQYF. The DNA of the CDR3 is TGTGCCAGCAGTTTGGGGGGTCGGGGAAACATTCAGTACTTC.

This clone occurred a few times. V gene TRBV7-9 combines with J gene TRBJ2-1, with a possible D match to TRBD2 (5 bases). Trimming stripped 4 bases from V and 4 bases from J, with 14 bases between. From germline, CDR1 is SEHNR and CDR2 FQNEAQ (reference sequence). The CDR3 length is 15 residues. The CDR3 loop is CASSSPNRGYNEQFF. The CDR3 DNA reads as TGTGCCAGCAGCTCGCCCAACCGGGGTTACAATGAGCAGTTCTTC.

The chain carries TRBV7-9 and TRBJ2-7; D is possibly TRBD2 (6 bases). The CDR3 extends over 14 amino acids. V was trimmed by 4 bases and J by 8 bases, leaving 18 bases between them. CDR1 is SEHNR and CDR2 is FQNEAQ in the germline V gene (reference sequence). CDR3 loop: CASSWGTGFLKQYF. The CDR3 nucleotides are TGTGCCAGCAGCTGGGGGACTGGGTTTTTGAAGCAGTACTTC.

This clone was detected once. The V gene is TRBV7-3, the J gene TRBJ2-5; 7 nucleotides agree with TRBD1. Germline V gene data show CDR1 as SGHTA and CDR2 as FQGTGA. The J segment lost 5 bases and the V segment lost 7 bases, leaving 13 bases of the junction unmatched. The CDR3 spans 15 residues. Here the CDR3 reads CASTLTGAVGETQYF. The CDR3 nucleotides read TGTGCCAGCACCCTTACAGGGGCCGTCGGCGAGACCCAGTACTTC. The full variable domain, with the rest looked up from reference TRBV7-3 and TRBJ2-5, is GAGVSQTPSNKVTEKGKYVELRCDPISGHTALYWYRQSLGQGPEFLIYFQGTGAADDSGLPNDRFFAVRPEGSVSTLKIQRTERGDSAVYLCASTLTGAVGETQYFGPGTRLLVL.

The J gene is TRBJ2-1, the V gene TRBV9; 7 bases map to TRBD2. Germline V CDR1 and CDR2: SGDLS, YYNGEE. This CDR3 contains 15 residues. V lost 0 bases to trimming and J lost 6 bases; unmatched junction nucleotides: 6. CDR3 coding DNA: TGTGCCAGCAGCGTAGAACTAGCGAGGGCCAATGAGCAGTTCTTC. Translated, it gives CASSVELARANEQFF.

In its sample, this clone was seen once. The chain uses TRBV19 and TRBJ1-2; D is unclear. With 3 bases removed from V and 7 bases from J, the gap between germline ends came to 12 bases. This CDR3 has 13 residues. Germline CDR1 LNHDA, CDR2 SQIVND (reference sequence). In DNA form, the CDR3 reads TGTGCCAGTAGTATTACGAGACTGGGTGGCTACACCTTC. Protein sequence: CASSITRLGGYTF.

The CDR3 loop reads CASSISHKTGELFF. CDR3 nucleotide sequence: TGTGCCAGTAGTATTTCACACAAAACCGGGGAGCTGTTTTTT. The genes are TRBV19 and TRBJ2-2; D gene unclear. Trimming took 3 bases from V and 5 from J, leaving 10 bases between them. CDR3 length: 14 amino acids. Germline CDR1 reads LNHDA; CDR2 reads SQIVND (reference sequence).

V is TRBV11-1 and J is TRBJ1-5; D remains unclear. Germline assignment: CDR1 SGHAT and CDR2 FQDESV (reference sequence). The CDR3 is made up of 16 amino acids. The ends were cut back, 5 bases at V and 6 bases at J, with 20 bases in the middle. CDR3 sequence reads: CASSLGSGKDGQPQHF. DNA of the CDR3: TGTGCCAGCAGCCTTGGATCCGGGAAGGATGGTCAGCCCCAGCATTTT.

This chain joins TRBV7-9 and TRBJ1-6; D is uncertain. Deletions cut 3 bases from V and 3 bases from J, with 9 bases between. Germline V lookup: CDR1 SEHNR, CDR2 FQNEAQ (reference sequence). The CDR3 totals 15 residues. The CDR3 here is CASSLERSYNSPLHF. CDR3 DNA: TGTGCCAGCAGCTTGGAGCGGAGCTATAATTCACCCCTCCACTTT.

This sequence joins TRBV7-2 and TRBJ1-2; D perhaps matches TRBD1 (6 bases). The CDR3 runs to 14 residues. Trimming stripped 5 bases from V and 4 bases from J, with 14 bases between. From germline, CDR1 is SGHTA and CDR2 FQGNSA. DNA for the CDR3: TGTGCCAGCAGCCCCCCAGGGGTGGGCTATGGCTACACCTTC. It specifies CASSPPGVGYGYTF.

This chain uses TRBV18 with TRBJ2-7, with D tentatively TRBD2 (6 bases). The germline V gene encodes CDR1 KGHSH and CDR2 LQKENI. The germline V and J ends were trimmed by 2 bases and 0 bases, with 11 bases remaining between them. The CDR3 length is 15 residues. The CDR3 sequence is CASSPGTVTSYEQYF. The CDR3 DNA is TGTGCCAGCTCACCAGGGACTGTTACCTCCTACGAGCAGTACTTC.

The rearrangement uses TRBV6-2 or TRBV6-3 and TRBJ1-1; the match to TRBD1 covers 7 bases. In germline, CDR1 is MNHEY, CDR2 SVGEGT. There are 17 residues in the CDR3. V shed 2 bases, J shed 0 bases, and the junction held 9 bases outside the gene matches. The CDR3 nucleotides are TGTGCCAGCAGTTACGGAGGGAGACAGGGCGTGAACACTGAAGCTTTCTTT. Translation: CASSYGGRQGVNTEAFF.

The chain couples TRBV12-5 to TRBJ2-6; D not certain. The V gene lost 7 bases and the J gene lost 0 bases, with 4 bases spanning the gap. This CDR3 spans 13 amino acids. The germline V gene encodes CDR1 LGHNT and CDR2 FRNRAP. The CDR3 sequence is CASAYSGANVLTF. Here the CDR3 DNA reads TGTGCTAGTGCGTACTCTGGGGCCAACGTCCTGACTTTC. The whole variable domain, filled in from reference TRBV12-5 and TRBJ2-6, reads DARVTQTPRHKVTEMGQEVTMRCQPILGHNTVFWYRQTMMQGLELLAYFRNRAPLDDSGMPKDRFSAEMPDATLATLKIQPSEPRDSAVYFCASAYSGANVLTFGAGSRLTVL.

This rearrangement joins TRBV7-7 to TRBJ2-3; 9 bases align to TRBD2. Losses at the gene ends were 1 base for V and 0 bases for J; bases not matched to a gene: 2. Germline V gene lookup returns CDR1 SSHAT and CDR2 FNYEAQ (reference sequence). There are 16 residues in the CDR3. The CDR3 loop reads CASSLVAGASTDTQYF. In DNA form, the CDR3 reads TGTGCCAGCAGCTTAGTAGCGGGGGCCAGCACAGATACGCAGTATTTT.

The CDR3 region is CASSPSSGNTIYF. Written as DNA, the CDR3 is TGTGCCAGCAGTCCGAGCTCTGGAAACACCATATATTTT. The chain carries TRBV6-5 and TRBJ1-3, with no clear D. The CDR3 is 13 residues long. CDR1 is MNHEY and CDR2 is SVGAGI in the germline V gene. Deletions cut 5 bases from V and 0 bases from J, with 5 bases between.

The V call is TRBV6-2 or TRBV6-3, the J call TRBJ2-4, with 8 bases identical to TRBD2. With V trimmed by 5 bases and J by 5 bases, 5 bases remained unmatched. CDR3 length: 14 amino acids. Germline loops: CDR1 MNHEY, CDR2 SVGEGT. The CDR3 sequence: CASSNPGLENIQYF. As DNA, the CDR3 is TGTGCCAGCAGTAACCCGGGACTAGAAAACATTCAGTACTTC.

The chain uses TRBV29-1 and TRBJ2-3; tentatively, D is TRBD1 (7 bases). The CDR3 consists of 18 residues. Germline V lookup: CDR1 SQVTM, CDR2 ANQGSEA. The V end was cut by 5 bases, the J end by 5 bases, with 29 bases between. CDR3 nucleotide sequence: TGCAGCGTTACGGGACAGACCCTCGAACTACCCGGGAGAGATACGCAGTATTTT. Amino acids: CSVTGQTLELPGRDTQYF.